The T cell receptor beta chain described here comes from a study of blood T cell repertoires in COVID-19. Background on the study: Specimens from acute and convalescent COVID-19 originated in the United States, Italy and Spain. Sample material is recorded as cDNA or gDNA derived from T cells, B-cell-depleted T cells, or PBMCs.

Per the authors' pipeline: From reference gene primer amplification, estimates of nucleated cell counts were derived. This table comes from immunoSEQ multiplex PCR, and its TCRdb copy is limited to in-frame clones, with some not included. V and J calls and clone size are given by that table; D and trimming were obtained from the DNA. The sample records approximately 170,000 clones, around four fifths being singletons. Seattle patients were enrolled while actively infected and followed longitudinally. The TCR was taken from a woman in her 70s with COVID-19, enrolled during active disease. The sequencing input was peripheral blood.

The CDR3 sequence is CASSLTGAETQYF. The CDR3 DNA reads as TGTGCCAGTAGCCTGACAGGGGCCGAGACCCAGTACTTC. This chain joins TRBV19 and TRBJ2-5; 8 nucleotides agree with TRBD1. The CDR3 has 13 residues. Trimming at V came to 6 bases and at J to 5 bases, leaving 5 bases not matched to a gene. CDR1 is LNHDA and CDR2 is SQIVND in the germline V gene (reference sequence).